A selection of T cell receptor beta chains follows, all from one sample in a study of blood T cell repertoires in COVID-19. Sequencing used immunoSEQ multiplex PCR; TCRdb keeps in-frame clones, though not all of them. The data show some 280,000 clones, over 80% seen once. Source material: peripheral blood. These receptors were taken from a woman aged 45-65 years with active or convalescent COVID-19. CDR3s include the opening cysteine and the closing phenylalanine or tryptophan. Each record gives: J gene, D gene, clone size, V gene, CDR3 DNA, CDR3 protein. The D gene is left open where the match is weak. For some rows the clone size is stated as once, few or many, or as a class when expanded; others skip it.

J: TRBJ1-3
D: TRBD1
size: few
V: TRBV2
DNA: TGTGCCAGCAGGCGGGACAGCTCTGGAAACACCATATATTTT
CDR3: CASRRDSSGNTIYF

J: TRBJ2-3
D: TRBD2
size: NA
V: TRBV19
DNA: TGTGCCAGTAGTATCAGGAGCGGGAGGGGCACAGATACGCAGTATTTT
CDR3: CASSIRSGRGTDTQYF

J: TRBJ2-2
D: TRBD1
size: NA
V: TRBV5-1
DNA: TGCGCCAGCACCCAGTCCCCGGGACAGGGTTCGGGGGAGCTGTTTTTT
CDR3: CASTQSPGQGSGELFF

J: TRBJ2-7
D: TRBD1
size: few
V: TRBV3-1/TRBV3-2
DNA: TGTGCCAGCAGCCGAACCCCCGGGACAGGGGGTGGCGAGCAGTACTTC
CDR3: CASSRTPGTGGGEQYF

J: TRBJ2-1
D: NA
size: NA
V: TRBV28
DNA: TGTGCCAGCAGTTTCAAGCGGGCTGGGCAGTTCTTC
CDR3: CASSFKRAGQFF

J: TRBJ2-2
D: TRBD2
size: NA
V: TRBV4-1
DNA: TGCGCCAGCAGCCAAGTCGCTAGCGGGAGCCCCGGGGAGCTGTTTTTT
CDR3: CASSQVASGSPGELFF

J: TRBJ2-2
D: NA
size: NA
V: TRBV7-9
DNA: TGTGCCAGCAGCTTAGTTCTGGAGGTAAAGCTGTTTTTT
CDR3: CASSLVLEVKLFF

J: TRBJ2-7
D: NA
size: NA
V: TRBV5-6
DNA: TGTGCCAGCAGTTCAAACGGGTACCAAAACTACGAGCAGTACTTC
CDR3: CASSSNGYQNYEQYF

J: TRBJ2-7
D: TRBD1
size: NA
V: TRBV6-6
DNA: TGTGCCAGCAGCCCTCCCGGGACAGGGAAGACCTACGAGCAGTACTTC
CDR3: CASSPPGTGKTYEQYF

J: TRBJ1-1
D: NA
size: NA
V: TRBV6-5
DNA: TGTGCCAGCAGTCGGCCCTCTGACAGTGAAGCTTTCTTT
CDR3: CASSRPSDSEAFF

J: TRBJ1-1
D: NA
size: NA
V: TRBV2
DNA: TGTGCCAGCATCCTAGGGAGACTGACGGTTTCGGGGACTGAAGCTTTCTTT
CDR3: CASILGRLTVSGTEAFF

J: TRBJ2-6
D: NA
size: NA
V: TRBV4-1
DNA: TGCGCCAGCAGCCAATTCTCCGGGGGTTACACGGGGGCCAACGTCCTGACTTTC
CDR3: CASSQFSGGYTGANVLTF

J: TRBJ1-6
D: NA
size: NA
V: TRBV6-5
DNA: TGTGCCAGCAGTTTTCAGAGGGGCGGGGATTCACCCCTCCACTTT
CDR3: CASSFQRGGDSPLHF

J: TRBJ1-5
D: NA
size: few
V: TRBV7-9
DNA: TGTGCCAGCAGCCCCCGGGGAGGAGGCAATCAGCCCCAGCATTTT
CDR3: CASSPRGGGNQPQHF

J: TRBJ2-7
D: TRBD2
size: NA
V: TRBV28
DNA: TGTGCCAGCAGTGGGGGACTAGCGGGGCGGGTAGAGCAGTACTTC
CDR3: CASSGGLAGRVEQYF

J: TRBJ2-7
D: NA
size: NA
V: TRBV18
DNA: TGTGCCAGCTCACTCAGGGCCGCCGGGACAATAGCCTACGAGCAGTACTTC
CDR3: CASSLRAAGTIAYEQYF

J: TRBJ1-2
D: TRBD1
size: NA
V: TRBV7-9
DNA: TGTGCCAGCAGACCATCAGGGGGCGCGACCTATGGCTACACCTTC
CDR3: CASRPSGGATYGYTF

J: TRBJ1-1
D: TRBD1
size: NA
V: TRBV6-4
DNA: TGTGCCAGCACCTACAGGGGGAGGGACACTGAAGCTTTCTTT
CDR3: CASTYRGRDTEAFF

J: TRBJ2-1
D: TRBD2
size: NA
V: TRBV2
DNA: TGTGCCAGCAGACGCGTCGGGCTAGCGGGCTACAATGAGCAGTTCTTC
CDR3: CASRRVGLAGYNEQFF

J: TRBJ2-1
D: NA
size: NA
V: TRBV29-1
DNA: TGCAGCGTTGAAGATGGAGCTAGCAATGAGCAGTTCTTC
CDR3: CSVEDGASNEQFF

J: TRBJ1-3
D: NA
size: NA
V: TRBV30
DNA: TGTGCCTGGAGTAATTCGGTGGTTGGAAACACCATATATTTT
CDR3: CAWSNSVVGNTIYF

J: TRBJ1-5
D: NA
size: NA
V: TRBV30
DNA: TGTGCCTGGAGTAATCTACCGGGGGGAAGTCAGCCCCAGCATTTT
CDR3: CAWSNLPGGSQPQHF

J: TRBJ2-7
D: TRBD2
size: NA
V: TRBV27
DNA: TGTGCCAGCAGTTCTTTACTCCGAACTAGCGCCAGCTCCTACGAGCAGTACTTC
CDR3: CASSSLLRTSASSYEQYF

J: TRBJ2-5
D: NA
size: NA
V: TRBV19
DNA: TGTGCCAGTAGTCCCCGAGGGAGAGGAGAGGAGACCCAGTACTTC
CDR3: CASSPRGRGEETQYF

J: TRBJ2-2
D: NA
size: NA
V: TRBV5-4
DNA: TGTGCCAGCAGCGGAACAGGGTTAGGGAACACCGGGGAGCTGTTTTTT
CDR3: CASSGTGLGNTGELFF

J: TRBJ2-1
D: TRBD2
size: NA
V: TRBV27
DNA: TGTGCCAGCCGAGTGGGACTATTAAACAATGAGCAGTTCTTC
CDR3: CASRVGLLNNEQFF

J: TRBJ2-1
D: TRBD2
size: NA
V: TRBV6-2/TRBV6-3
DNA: TGTGCCAGCAGTTTCCCGGGACTAGCGGGAGGGCATAGCTCCTACAATGAGCAGCTCTTC
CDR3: CASSFPGLAGGHSSYNEQLF

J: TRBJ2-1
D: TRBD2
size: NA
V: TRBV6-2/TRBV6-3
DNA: TGTGCCAGCAGTTACATGGCTAGCGGGAGAGGAAATGAGCAGTTCTTC
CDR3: CASSYMASGRGNEQFF

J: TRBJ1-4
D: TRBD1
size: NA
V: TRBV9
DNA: TGTGCCAGCAGCGCGGGACAGGGGGTGGAAAAACTGTTTTTT
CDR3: CASSAGQGVEKLFF

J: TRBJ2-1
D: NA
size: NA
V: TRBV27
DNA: TGTGCCAGCAGATTCCTACAGGAGTACAATGAGCAGTTCTTC
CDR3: CASRFLQEYNEQFF